The rows below give T cell receptor beta chains drawn from one sample of a study of blood T cell repertoires in COVID-19. TCRdb's copy holds only in-frame clones and misses some; the assay was immunoSEQ multiplex PCR. The sample includes 150,000 to 200,000 clones, around four fifths of them seen just once. The sequencing input was PBMCs or T cells enriched from blood (not recorded which). The receptor source for this set is a man between 65 and 85 years old who had been exposed to COVID-19. Both conserved end residues are part of each CDR3. The D gene is left open where the match is weak. Clone size is given for some rows only: seen once, a few or many times, or a class if the clone is expanded.

v_call,j_call,d_call,clone_size,cdr3_aa,cdr3_nt
TRBV14,TRBJ1-1,.,.,CASSDQGFSEAFF,TGTGCCAGCAGCGACCAGGGATTTTCTGAAGCTTTCTTT
TRBV18,TRBJ2-3,.,.,CASSLQVTGKTDTQYF,TGTGCCAGCTCACTCCAGGTCACAGGGAAAACAGATACGCAGTATTTT
TRBV6-1,TRBJ1-1,.,.,CASSGLDSLNTEAFF,TGTGCCAGCAGTGGCTTGGACAGCTTGAACACTGAAGCTTTCTTT
TRBV7-9,TRBJ2-7,.,once,CATSRGLYEQYF,TGTGCCACCTCCCGCGGTCTCTACGAGCAGTACTTC
TRBV5-4,TRBJ2-3,TRBD2,.,CASSLASGKTDTQYF,TGTGCCAGCAGCTTGGCGAGCGGGAAGACAGATACGCAGTATTTT
TRBV11-2,TRBJ2-4,.,.,CASSPQVLLAKNIQYF,TGTGCCAGCAGCCCCCAGGTCTTACTAGCCAAAAACATTCAGTACTTC
TRBV29-1,TRBJ2-7,TRBD1,.,CSVRTGRDEQYF,TGCAGCGTACGGACAGGTCGCGACGAGCAGTACTTC
TRBV11-2,TRBJ2-7,.,few,CASSLEGGDDYEQYF,TGTGCCAGCAGCTTAGAGGGCGGGGACGACTACGAGCAGTACTTC
TRBV7-9,TRBJ2-3,.,.,CASSLAQNTDTQYF,TGTGCCAGCAGCTTGGCCCAAAACACAGATACGCAGTATTTT
TRBV7-9,TRBJ2-7,TRBD1,.,CASSYGTGPYEQYF,TGTGCCAGCAGCTACGGGACAGGGCCCTACGAGCAGTACTTC
TRBV4-2,TRBJ2-2,.,.,CASSHLRGGENTGELFF,TGTGCCAGCAGCCATCTAAGGGGCGGGGAGAACACCGGGGAGCTGTTTTTT
TRBV5-1,TRBJ2-1,TRBD2,.,CASSLELTSGNEQFF,TGCGCCAGCAGCTTGGAGTTAACTAGCGGCAATGAGCAGTTCTTC
TRBV7-9,TRBJ2-1,.,.,CASSPLSAGGLNEQFF,TGTGCCAGCAGCCCCCTTAGCGCCGGGGGTCTCAATGAGCAGTTCTTC
TRBV2,TRBJ1-2,TRBD1,.,CASRPGQGGGGYTF,TGTGCCAGCAGACCCGGACAGGGAGGGGGTGGCTACACCTTC
TRBV12-3/TRBV12-4,TRBJ2-7,.,.,CASSKQGNEQYF,TGTGCCAGCAGCAAACAGGGAAACGAGCAGTACTTC
TRBV6-5,TRBJ2-3,TRBD2,.,CTLAGDTDTQYF,TGTACCTTAGCGGGGGACACAGATACGCAGTATTTT
TRBV6-2/TRBV6-3,TRBJ2-2,.,.,CASSPGVLWGTGELFF,TGTGCCAGCAGTCCGGGGGTGTTATGGGGGACCGGGGAGCTGTTTTTT
TRBV6-5,TRBJ2-3,.,.,CASSYFGDTQYF,TGTGCCAGCAGTTACTTCGGAGATACGCAGTATTTT
TRBV28,TRBJ2-3,TRBD1,.,CASSLLRGRYTQYF,TGTGCCAGCAGTTTATTAAGGGGGCGGTATACGCAGTATTTT
TRBV18,TRBJ2-1,TRBD2,.,CASSPLAGGLGNEQFF,TGTGCCAGCTCACCCCTAGCGGGAGGGTTGGGGAATGAGCAGTTCTTC
TRBV9,TRBJ2-2,TRBD2,.,CASSPLGVTSGRTNTGELFF,TGTGCCAGCAGCCCTTTGGGGGTAACTAGCGGGAGGACGAACACCGGGGAGCTGTTTTTT
TRBV28,TRBJ2-7,TRBD1,.,CASSRPGQGSYEQYF,TGTGCCAGCTCCCGGCCGGGACAGGGTTCCTACGAGCAGTACTTC
TRBV2,TRBJ2-5,TRBD1,.,CASNTGVRKETQYF,TGTGCCAGCAATACAGGGGTGCGAAAAGAGACCCAGTACTTC
TRBV9,TRBJ2-6,.,.,CASSPPGAGANVLTF,TGTGCCAGCAGCCCACCCGGGGCTGGGGCCAACGTCCTGACTTTC
TRBV7-2,TRBJ1-2,.,.,CASGDGLASWGYTF,TGTGCCAGCGGCGATGGACTTGCGTCTTGGGGCTACACCTTC
TRBV9,TRBJ2-7,.,.,CASSVATGSYEQYF,TGTGCCAGCAGCGTAGCTACGGGTTCCTACGAGCAGTACTTC
TRBV30,TRBJ1-6,.,few,CAWSGTVRPLHF,TGTGCCTGGAGTGGAACAGTCAGACCCCTCCACTTT
TRBV2,TRBJ2-2,.,.,CASSVRANTGELFF,TGTGCCAGCAGTGTCAGGGCGAACACCGGGGAGCTGTTTTTT
TRBV19,TRBJ2-1,TRBD2,many,CASSSWTSGMGNEQFF,TGTGCCAGTAGTTCTTGGACTAGCGGGATGGGAAATGAGCAGTTCTTC
TRBV11-2,TRBJ1-2,TRBD1,.,CASSLDLDRGDGYTF,TGTGCCAGCAGCTTAGATCTAGACAGGGGGGATGGCTACACCTTC
TRBV5-8,TRBJ1-5,.,.,CASSPWELNQPQHF,TGTGCCAGCAGCCCTTGGGAGCTCAATCAGCCCCAGCATTTT
TRBV6-5,TRBJ2-1,TRBD1,.,CASTQGDGPYNEQFF,TGTGCCAGCACCCAGGGGGACGGTCCCTACAATGAGCAGTTCTTC
TRBV28,TRBJ1-1,.,.,CASSLQKTEAFF,TGTGCCAGCAGTCTCCAGAAGACTGAAGCTTTCTTT
TRBV12-5,TRBJ2-1,TRBD2,.,CASGPGLAGRLNEQFF,TGTGCTAGTGGCCCTGGACTAGCGGGACGGTTGAATGAGCAGTTCTTC